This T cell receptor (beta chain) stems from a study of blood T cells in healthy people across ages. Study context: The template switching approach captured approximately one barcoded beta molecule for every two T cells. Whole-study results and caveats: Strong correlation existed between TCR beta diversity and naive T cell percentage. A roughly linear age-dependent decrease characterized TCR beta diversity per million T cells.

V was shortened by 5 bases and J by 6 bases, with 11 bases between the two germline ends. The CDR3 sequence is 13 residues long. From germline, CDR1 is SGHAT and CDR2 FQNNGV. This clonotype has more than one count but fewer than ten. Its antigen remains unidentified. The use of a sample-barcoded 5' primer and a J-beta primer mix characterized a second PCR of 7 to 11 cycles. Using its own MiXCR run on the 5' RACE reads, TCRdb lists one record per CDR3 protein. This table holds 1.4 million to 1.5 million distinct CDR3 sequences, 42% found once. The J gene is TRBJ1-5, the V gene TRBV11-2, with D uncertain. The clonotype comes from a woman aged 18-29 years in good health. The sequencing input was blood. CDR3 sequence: CASSRANSQPQHF. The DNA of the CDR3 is TGTGCCAGCAGCCGGGCCAACTCTCAGCCCCAGCATTTT.